These 23 T cell receptor beta chains were sequenced from one sample in a study of naive CD8 T cells in extremely preterm neonates. TCRdb's table, derived via immunoSEQ multiplex PCR, lists solely in-frame clones and lacks some. The table has 6,000 to 10,000 clones, approximately 97% seen once. Input material: naive CD8+ T cells from blood. The receptors were sampled from a human donor in good health.

The rearrangement links TRBV2 to TRBJ1-5; D is undetermined. Germline V gene data show CDR1 as SNHLY and CDR2 as FYNNEI. The CDR3 is made up of 15 amino acids. V was cut by 2 bases and J by 4 bases, with 12 bases left in between. CDR3 region: CASSERRRENQPQHF. CDR3 coding DNA: TGTGCCAGCAGTGAAAGACGGCGGGAGAATCAGCCCCAGCATTTT.

The gene calls are TRBV5-4 and TRBJ1-2; 10 bases line up with TRBD1. This CDR3 spans 14 amino acids. Trimming removed 0 bases from V and 9 bases from J; junction bases left unmatched: 5. CDR1 is SGHNT and CDR2 is YYREEE in the germline V gene (reference sequence). The CDR3 DNA follows: TGTGCCAGCAGCTTGGGACAGGGGGCGGGGAGCTACACCTTC. Translating it yields CASSLGQGAGSYTF.

V is TRBV7-9 and J is TRBJ1-2; D call uncertain. This CDR3 has 14 residues. V was clipped by 5 bases and J by 0 bases, with 10 bases between them. Germline assignment: CDR1 SEHNR and CDR2 FQNEAQ (reference sequence). CDR3 amino acids: CASSGGDANYGYTF. CDR3 bases: TGTGCCAGCAGCGGCGGAGATGCTAACTATGGCTACACCTTC. Full variable domain (remainder filled in from reference TRBV7-9 and TRBJ1-2): DTGVSQNPRHKITKRGQNVTFRCDPISEHNRLYWYRQTLGQGPEFLTYFQNEAQLEKSRLLSDRFSAERPKGSFSTLEIQRTEQGDSAMYLCASSGGDANYGYTFGSGTRLTVV.

The chain has TRBV18 and TRBJ2-3, with TRBD2 matching over 9 bases. The CDR3 contains 16 residues. The junction had 7 bases not matched to a gene; V was cut back by 3 bases and J by 3 bases. Germline V gives CDR1 KGHSH, CDR2 LQKENI. DNA for the CDR3: TGTGCCAGCTCACCCAGTAGCGGGAGTGCGACAGATACGCAGTATTTT. Its translation is CASSPSSGSATDTQYF.

V usage is TRBV7-9 and J usage is TRBJ2-1; tentative D call: TRBD2 (5 bases). Germline CDR1 SEHNR, CDR2 FQNEAQ (reference sequence). The V end lost 5 bases, the J end lost 10 bases, and 15 bases lay between the germline ends. The CDR3 is 13 amino acids. Here the CDR3 DNA reads TGTGCCAGCAGCCCGGGGTCCTCGGCAGAGCAGTTCTTC. Its translation: CASSPGSSAEQFF.

The rearrangement uses TRBV7-6 and TRBJ1-1; 7 bases map to TRBD1. The CDR3 is made up of 16 amino acids. CDR1 is SGHVS and CDR2 is FNYEAQ in the germline V gene. The V and J ends lost 5 bases and 1 base, in that order; junction bases with no gene match: 10. The CDR3 here is CASSPKSQGKNTEAFF. The DNA for the CDR3 is TGTGCCAGCAGCCCAAAATCACAGGGGAAGAACACTGAAGCTTTCTTT.

The chain employs TRBV5-1 and TRBJ2-5, with TRBD2 matching 8 bases. CDR3 size: 18 residues. CDR1 and CDR2 from the germline V gene are SGHRS and YFSETQ. Unmatched junction bases numbered 16, after V lost 4 bases and J lost 2 bases. CDR3 amino acids: CASSLSGLTGGYQETQYF. The CDR3 DNA reads as TGCGCCAGCAGCCTAAGCGGGTTGACGGGGGGGTATCAAGAGACCCAGTACTTC.

J is TRBJ2-7 and V is TRBV6-6, with D unresolved. Germline CDR1 and CDR2: MNHNY and SVGAGI (reference sequence). Trimming removed 5 bases from V and 3 bases from J, with 11 bases in between. This CDR3 is built from 13 residues. The CDR3, as DNA: TGTGCCAGCAGTCAAAACTGGAACTACGAGCAGTACGTC. Translated, it gives CASSQNWNYEQYV.

The chain recombines TRBV6-6 with TRBJ1-2, with a weak D call TRBD1 (5 bases). Germline V CDR1 and CDR2: MNHNY, SVGAGI (reference sequence). V was shortened by 0 bases and J by 4 bases, with 6 bases between the two germline ends. The CDR3 loop spans 13 amino acids. The CDR3 is CASSYSRVYGYTF. For the CDR3, the DNA is TGTGCCAGCAGTTACTCCAGGGTCTATGGCTACACCTTC.

V usage is TRBV6-5 and J usage is TRBJ2-3; D not resolved. The germline V gene has CDR1 MNHEY and CDR2 SVGAGI. The CDR3 totals 16 residues. V was trimmed by 0 bases and J by 0 bases, leaving 10 bases between them. The CDR3: CASSYSILTSTDTQYF. In DNA, the CDR3 is TGTGCCAGCAGTTACTCCATACTTACTAGCACAGATACGCAGTATTTT.

The V and J genes are TRBV11-2 and TRBJ2-7, with 8 nucleotides matching TRBD2. The ends lost 1 base at V and 0 bases at J; junction bases unmatched: 5. The CDR3 has 16 residues. Germline V gene lookup returns CDR1 SGHAT and CDR2 FQNNGV. The CDR3 nucleotides read TGTGCCAGCAGCTTAGGTAGCGGGGTGGGCTCCTACGAGCAGTACTTC. It specifies CASSLGSGVGSYEQYF.

The chain employs TRBV5-4 and TRBJ2-3; 10 nucleotides match TRBD2. The trim removed 4 bases at V and 2 bases at J, leaving 4 bases unmatched. Germline assignment: CDR1 SGHNT and CDR2 YYREEE (reference sequence). This CDR3 spans 15 amino acids. The chain's CDR3 is CASSRGLAVTDTQYF. DNA for the CDR3: TGTGCCAGCAGCCGCGGACTAGCGGTCACAGATACGCAGTATTTT.

The V and J genes are TRBV28 and TRBJ2-7; weak D call: TRBD2 (6 bases). V was trimmed by 7 bases and J by 2 bases, leaving 15 bases between them. The germline V gene encodes CDR1 MDHEN and CDR2 SYDVKM. The CDR3 spans 14 residues. This CDR3 reads CASNPRGFTYEQYF. CDR3 coding DNA: TGTGCCAGCAACCCTCGGGGGTTCACCTACGAGCAGTACTTC.

The chain recombines TRBV9 with TRBJ2-2, with TRBD2 matching 12 bases. CDR1 is SGDLS, CDR2 YYNGEE, per germline. V shed 3 bases and J 5 bases; nucleotides not matched to a gene: 8. CDR3 length: 17 residues. In DNA form, the CDR3 reads TGTGCCAGCAGCGGACTAGCGGGAGTATCAGGGACCGGGGAGCTGTTTTTT. Protein product: CASSGLAGVSGTGELFF.

The chain uses TRBV9 and TRBJ2-3, with 9 positions matching TRBD2. Germline assignment: CDR1 SGDLS and CDR2 YYNGEE. There are 15 residues in the CDR3. Germline trimming cut 4 bases from V and 1 base from J; bases unmatched to any gene: 4. CDR3 DNA: TGTGCCAGCAGCCTTTTAGCGGGAGGCACAGATACGCAGTATTTT. This sequence encodes CASSLLAGGTDTQYF. The full variable domain, completed using reference TRBV9 and TRBJ2-3, is DSGVTQTPKHLITATGQRVTLRCSPRSGDLSVYWYQQSLDQGLQFLIQYYNGEERAKGNILERFSAQQFPDLHSELNLSSLELGDSALYFCASSLLAGGTDTQYFGPGTRLTVL.

This clone was detected once. The rearrangement uses TRBV28 and TRBJ1-1, with TRBD1 as a possible D gene (6 bases). Trimming took 5 bases from V and 1 from J, leaving 17 bases between them. The CDR3 consists of 16 residues. Germline V gives CDR1 MDHEN, CDR2 SYDVKM. CDR3 bases: TGTGCCAGCAGTCTCCCGGATGGGGGCGCGAACACTGAAGCTTTCTTT. It encodes CASSLPDGGANTEAFF.

In the case of this clone: Other nucleotide sequences from this sample produce the same CDR3. The J gene is TRBJ1-1, the V gene TRBV4-1; 7 bases are a match to TRBD1. Germline V gives CDR1 MGHRA, CDR2 YSYEKL. CDR3 size: 16 residues. V was clipped by 0 bases and J by 1 base; unmatched bases: 5. CDR3 loop: CASSQDTRQGNTEAFF. The CDR3 DNA sequence: TGCGCCAGCAGCCAAGATACTAGACAGGGGAACACTGAAGCTTTCTTT.

J is TRBJ2-7 and V is TRBV6-5, with a tentative D call TRBD1 (5 bases). Looked up from germline, CDR1 is MNHEY and CDR2 is SVGAGI. This CDR3 has 15 residues. V was clipped by 0 bases and J by 0 bases, with 9 bases between them. CDR3 residues: CASSYSAGNSYEQYF. The CDR3 DNA follows: TGTGCCAGCAGTTACTCGGCAGGGAACTCCTACGAGCAGTACTTC.

The chain employs TRBV27 and TRBJ2-1; 7 nucleotides match TRBD2. This CDR3 is built from 16 residues. The V gene end was trimmed by 5 bases and the J gene end by 0 bases; junction bases not matched to a gene: 7. Per germline, CDR1 MNHEY and CDR2 SMNVEV (reference sequence). CDR3 in amino acids: CASSPLAGSSYNEQFF. CDR3 sequence (DNA): TGTGCCAGCAGTCCCTTAGCGGGTAGCTCCTACAATGAGCAGTTCTTC.

The genes are TRBV28 and TRBJ1-3; D gene unclear. In germline, CDR1 is MDHEN, CDR2 SYDVKM. V was cut by 2 bases and J by 4 bases, with 12 bases left in between. The CDR3 runs to 15 residues. The CDR3 region has the DNA TGTGCCAGCAGTTTAAAAGACAACATCGGAAACACCATATATTTT. As protein: CASSLKDNIGNTIYF.

The chain employs TRBV7-9 and TRBJ1-4, with TRBD1 matching over 9 bases. CDR1 and CDR2 (germline): SEHNR, FQNEAQ (reference sequence). This CDR3 has 18 amino acids. V gave up 4 bases and J gave up 6 bases; unmatched junction bases: 15. CDR3 bases: TGTGCCAGCAGCTCCACCAGAGGTATTAGACAGGGGGATGAAAAACTGTTTTTT. Encoded protein: CASSSTRGIRQGDEKLFF.

The V gene is TRBV9, the J gene TRBJ2-2; 11 bases align to TRBD2. Trimming at V came to 4 bases and at J to 4 bases, leaving 3 bases not matched to a gene. This CDR3 is built from 15 residues. Germline loops: CDR1 SGDLS, CDR2 YYNGEE. The chain's CDR3 is CASSSGTSGTGELFF. CDR3 DNA: TGTGCCAGCAGCTCGGGGACTAGCGGCACCGGGGAGCTGTTTTTT.

The J gene is TRBJ2-2, the V gene TRBV28; a weak D match, TRBD2 (6 bases). The CDR3 has 15 amino acids. The V and J ends lost 8 bases and 2 bases respectively, with 15 bases between them. The germline gives CDR1 MDHEN, CDR2 SYDVKM. CDR3 protein: CASQVSGVNTGELFF. The DNA of the CDR3 is TGTGCCAGCCAGGTTTCGGGGGTCAACACCGGGGAGCTGTTTTTT.